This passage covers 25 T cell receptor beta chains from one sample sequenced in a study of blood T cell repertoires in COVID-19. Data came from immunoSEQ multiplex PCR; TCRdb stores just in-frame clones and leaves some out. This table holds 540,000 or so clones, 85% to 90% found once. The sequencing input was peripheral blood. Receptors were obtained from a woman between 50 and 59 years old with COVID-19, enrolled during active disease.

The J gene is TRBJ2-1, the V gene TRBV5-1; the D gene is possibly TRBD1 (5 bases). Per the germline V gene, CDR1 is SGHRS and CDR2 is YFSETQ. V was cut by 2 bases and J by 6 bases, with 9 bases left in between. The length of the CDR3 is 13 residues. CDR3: CASSLGHLNEQFF. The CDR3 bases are TGCGCCAGCAGCTTAGGACACCTCAATGAGCAGTTCTTC.

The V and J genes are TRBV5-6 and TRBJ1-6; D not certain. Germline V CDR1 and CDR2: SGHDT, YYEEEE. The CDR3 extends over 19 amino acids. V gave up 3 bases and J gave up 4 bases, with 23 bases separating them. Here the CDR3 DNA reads TGTGCCAGCAGCTCGTTGACTAGGCGATCGACCTATTATAATTCACCCCTCCACTTT. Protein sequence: CASSSLTRRSTYYNSPLHF.

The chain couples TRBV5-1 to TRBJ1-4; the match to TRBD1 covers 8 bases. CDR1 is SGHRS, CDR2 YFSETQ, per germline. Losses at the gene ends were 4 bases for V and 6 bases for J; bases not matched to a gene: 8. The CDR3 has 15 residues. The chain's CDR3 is CASSRRTGPDEKLFF. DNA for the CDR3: TGCGCCAGCAGCCGACGGACAGGGCCGGATGAAAAACTGTTTTTT.

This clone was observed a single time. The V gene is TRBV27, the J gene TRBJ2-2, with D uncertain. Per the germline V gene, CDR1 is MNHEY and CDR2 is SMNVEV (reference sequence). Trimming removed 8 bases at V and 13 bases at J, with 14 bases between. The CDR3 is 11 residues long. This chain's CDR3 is CASLGFGWLFF. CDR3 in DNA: TGTGCCAGCCTAGGCTTTGGGTGGCTGTTTTTT.

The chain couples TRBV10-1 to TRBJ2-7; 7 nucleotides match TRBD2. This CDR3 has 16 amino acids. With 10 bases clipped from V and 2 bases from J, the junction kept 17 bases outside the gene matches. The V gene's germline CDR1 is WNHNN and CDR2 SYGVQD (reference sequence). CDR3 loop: CANDQEERGAAYEQYF. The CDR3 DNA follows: TGCGCCAATGATCAAGAAGAGCGGGGAGCCGCCTACGAGCAGTACTTC.

The CDR3 reads CASSEPKRQQSTDTQYF. In DNA, the CDR3 is TGTGCCAGCAGTGAACCGAAACGACAGCAAAGCACAGATACGCAGTATTTT. The chain joins TRBV25-1 to TRBJ2-3, with D perhaps matching TRBD1 (5 bases). With 2 bases removed from V and 0 bases from J, the gap between germline ends came to 15 bases. In germline, CDR1 is MGHDK, CDR2 SYGVNS. There are 17 residues in the CDR3.

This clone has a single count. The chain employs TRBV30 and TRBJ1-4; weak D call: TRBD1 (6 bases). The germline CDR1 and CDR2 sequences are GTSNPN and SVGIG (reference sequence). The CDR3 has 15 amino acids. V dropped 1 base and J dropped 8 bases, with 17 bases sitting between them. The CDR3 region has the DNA TGTGCCTGGAGTGCCATACAGGGCCCGGGAGAAAAACTGTTTTTT. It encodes CAWSAIQGPGEKLFF.

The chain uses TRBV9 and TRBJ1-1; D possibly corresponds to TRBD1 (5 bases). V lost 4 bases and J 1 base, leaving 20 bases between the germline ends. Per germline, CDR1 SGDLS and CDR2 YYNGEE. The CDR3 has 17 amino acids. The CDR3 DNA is TGTGCCAGCAGCCCTTTTGTGGGGCAAACGGGGAACACTGAAGCTTTCTTT. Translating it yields CASSPFVGQTGNTEAFF.

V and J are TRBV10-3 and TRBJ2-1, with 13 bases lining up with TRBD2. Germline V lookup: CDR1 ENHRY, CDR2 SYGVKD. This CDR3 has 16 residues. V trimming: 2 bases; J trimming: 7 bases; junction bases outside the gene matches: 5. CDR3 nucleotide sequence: TGTGCCATCAGTGAGGGGACTAGCGGGGTTACGAATGAGCAGTTCTTC. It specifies CAISEGTSGVTNEQFF.

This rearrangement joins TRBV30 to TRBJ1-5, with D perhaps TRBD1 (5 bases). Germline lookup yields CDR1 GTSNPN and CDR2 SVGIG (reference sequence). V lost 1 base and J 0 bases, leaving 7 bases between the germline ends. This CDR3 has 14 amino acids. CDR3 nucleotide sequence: TGTGCCTGGAGTGAGGGGTATAGCAATCAGCCCCAGCATTTT. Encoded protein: CAWSEGYSNQPQHF.

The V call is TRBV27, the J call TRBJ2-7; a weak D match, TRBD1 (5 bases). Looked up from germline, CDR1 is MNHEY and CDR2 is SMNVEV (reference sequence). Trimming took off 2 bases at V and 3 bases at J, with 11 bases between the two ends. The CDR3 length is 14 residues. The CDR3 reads CASSLSREGYEQYF. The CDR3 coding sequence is TGTGCCAGCAGTTTAAGCAGGGAAGGCTACGAGCAGTACTTC.

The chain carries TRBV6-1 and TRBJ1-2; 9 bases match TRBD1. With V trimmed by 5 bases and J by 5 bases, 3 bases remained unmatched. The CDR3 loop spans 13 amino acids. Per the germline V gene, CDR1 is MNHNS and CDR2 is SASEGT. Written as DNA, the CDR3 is TGTGCCAGCAGTTCGGACAGGGGTTATGGCTACACCTTC. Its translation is CASSSDRGYGYTF.

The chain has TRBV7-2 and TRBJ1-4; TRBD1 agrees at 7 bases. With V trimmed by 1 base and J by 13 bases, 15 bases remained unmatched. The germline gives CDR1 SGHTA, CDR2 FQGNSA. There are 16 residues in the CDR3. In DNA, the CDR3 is TGTGCCAGCAGCTTAGGAGTGGGCAGGGGGACCGAGGGACTGTTTTTT. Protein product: CASSLGVGRGTEGLFF.

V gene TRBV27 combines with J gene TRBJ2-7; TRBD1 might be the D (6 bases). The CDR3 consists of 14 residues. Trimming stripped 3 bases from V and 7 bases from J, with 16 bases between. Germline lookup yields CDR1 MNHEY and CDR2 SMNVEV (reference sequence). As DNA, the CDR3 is TGTGCCAGCAGTTTTCGAGGGACAATGGGTGAGCAGTACTTC. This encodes CASSFRGTMGEQYF.

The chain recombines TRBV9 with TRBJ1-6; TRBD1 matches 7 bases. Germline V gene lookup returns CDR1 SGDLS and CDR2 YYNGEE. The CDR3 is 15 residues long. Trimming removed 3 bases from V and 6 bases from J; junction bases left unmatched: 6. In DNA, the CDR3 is TGTGCCAGCAGCGCCCCGGACAGGATTAATTCACCCCTCCACTTT. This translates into CASSAPDRINSPLHF.

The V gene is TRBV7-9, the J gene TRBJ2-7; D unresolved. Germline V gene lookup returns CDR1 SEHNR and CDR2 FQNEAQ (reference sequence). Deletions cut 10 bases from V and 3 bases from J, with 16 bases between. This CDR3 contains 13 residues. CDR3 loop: CATSAATIYEQYF. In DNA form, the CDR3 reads TGTGCCACTTCCGCGGCTACTATCTACGAGCAGTACTTC. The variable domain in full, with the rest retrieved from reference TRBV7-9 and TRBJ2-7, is DTGVSQNPRHKITKRGQNVTFRCDPISEHNRLYWYRQTLGQGPEFLTYFQNEAQLEKSRLLSDRFSAERPKGSFSTLEIQRTEQGDSAMYLCATSAATIYEQYFGPGTRLTVT.

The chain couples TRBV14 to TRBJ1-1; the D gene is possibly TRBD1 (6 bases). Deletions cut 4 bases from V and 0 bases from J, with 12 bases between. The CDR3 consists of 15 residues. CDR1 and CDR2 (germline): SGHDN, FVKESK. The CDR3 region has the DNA TGTGCCAGCAGCCTTTACAGGGTATTGAACACTGAAGCTTTCTTT. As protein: CASSLYRVLNTEAFF.

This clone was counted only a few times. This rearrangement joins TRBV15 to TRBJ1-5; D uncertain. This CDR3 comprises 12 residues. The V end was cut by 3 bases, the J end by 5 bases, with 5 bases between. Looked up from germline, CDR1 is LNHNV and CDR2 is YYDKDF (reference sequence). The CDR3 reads CATSSIHQPQHF. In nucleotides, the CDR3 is TGTGCCACCAGCAGTATCCATCAGCCCCAGCATTTT.

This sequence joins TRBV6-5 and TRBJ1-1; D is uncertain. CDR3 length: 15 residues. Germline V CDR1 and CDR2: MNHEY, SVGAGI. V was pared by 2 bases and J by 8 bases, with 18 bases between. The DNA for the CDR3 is TGTGCCAGCAGTTACGCATTTGAGCTCGGGAGGGAAGCTTTCTTT. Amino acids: CASSYAFELGREAFF.

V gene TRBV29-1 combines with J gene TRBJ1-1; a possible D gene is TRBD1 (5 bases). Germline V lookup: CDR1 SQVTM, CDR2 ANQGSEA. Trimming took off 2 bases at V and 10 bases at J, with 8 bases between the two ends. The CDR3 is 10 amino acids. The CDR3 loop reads CSVERRGAFF. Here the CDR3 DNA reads TGCAGCGTTGAAAGGAGGGGAGCTTTCTTT.

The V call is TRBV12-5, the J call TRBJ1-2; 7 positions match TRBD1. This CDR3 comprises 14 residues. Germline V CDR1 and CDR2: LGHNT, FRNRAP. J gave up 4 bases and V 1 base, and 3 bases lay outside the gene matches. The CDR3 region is CASGLEGAGYGYTF. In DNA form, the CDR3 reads TGTGCTAGTGGTTTGGAGGGGGCCGGCTATGGCTACACCTTC.

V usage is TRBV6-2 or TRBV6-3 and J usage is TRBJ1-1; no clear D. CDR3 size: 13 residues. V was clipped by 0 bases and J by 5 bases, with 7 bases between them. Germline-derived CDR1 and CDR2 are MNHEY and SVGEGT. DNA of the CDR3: TGTGCCAGCAGTTACTCGCGGGAAACTGAAGCTTTCTTT. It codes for CASSYSRETEAFF.

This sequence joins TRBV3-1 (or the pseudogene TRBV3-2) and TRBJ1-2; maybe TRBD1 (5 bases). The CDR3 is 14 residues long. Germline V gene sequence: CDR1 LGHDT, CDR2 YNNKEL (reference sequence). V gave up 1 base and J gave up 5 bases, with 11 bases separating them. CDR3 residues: CASSQAGLRYGYTF. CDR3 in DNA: TGTGCCAGCAGCCAAGCAGGGTTGAGGTATGGCTACACCTTC.

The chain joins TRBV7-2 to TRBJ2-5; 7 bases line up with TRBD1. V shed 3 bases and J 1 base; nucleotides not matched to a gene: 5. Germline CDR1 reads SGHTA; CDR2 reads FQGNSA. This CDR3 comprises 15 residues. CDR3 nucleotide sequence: TGTGCCAGCAGCTTCTCGGGACAGCTCCAAGAGACCCAGTACTTC. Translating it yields CASSFSGQLQETQYF.

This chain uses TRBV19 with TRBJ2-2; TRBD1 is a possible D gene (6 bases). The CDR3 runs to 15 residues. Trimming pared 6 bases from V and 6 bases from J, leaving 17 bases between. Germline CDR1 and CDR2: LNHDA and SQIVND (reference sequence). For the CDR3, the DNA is TGTGCCAGTAGCCGAAACAGGGCGGGTGCCGGGGAGCTGTTTTTT. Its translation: CASSRNRAGAGELFF.